This T cell receptor (beta chain) was retrieved from a study of CDR3 diversity in severe acne. TCRdb reprocessed the PCR reads with MiXCR, giving one entry per CDR3 protein. Here the sample spans around 91,000 distinct CDR3 sequences, 51% being singletons. The V segment lost 5 bases and the J segment 7 bases; nucleotides outside the gene matches: 11. Germline V gene lookup returns CDR1 SGHAT and CDR2 FQNNGV. The CDR3 has 16 residues. The source of this sequence is a male donor in good health, without acne. Specimen: blood. V gene TRBV11-2 combines with J gene TRBJ2-7, with TRBD2 matching 13 bases. CDR3 loop: CASSLGLAGDGREQYF. The DNA for the CDR3 is TGTGCCAGCAGCCTCGGACTAGCGGGAGACGGGAGGGAGCAGTACTTC.